These T cell receptor beta chains were read from a single sample in a study of blood T cell repertoires in COVID-19. Some clones are missing from TCRdb's copy, which holds only in-frame ones; the method was immunoSEQ multiplex PCR. The sample includes nearly 65,000 clones, about 86% of them seen just once. The sequenced sample was peripheral blood. The receptors shown here come from a human donor in a cohort sampled during active COVID-19. The CDR3 runs from the conserved cysteine through the conserved F or W. Fields, in order: CDR3 protein, CDR3 DNA, D gene, clone size, J gene, V gene. The D gene is left open where the match is weak. Clone size is given for some rows only: seen once, a few or many times, or a class if the clone is expanded.

CASKESTRTRAKNTEAFF TGTGCCAGTAAGGAAAGTACTCGAACGAGGGCCAAAAACACTGAAGCTTTCTTT . . TRBJ1-1 TRBV19
CASSLDRGSYEQYF TGTGCCAGCAGCTTGGACAGGGGCTCCTACGAGCAGTACTTC TRBD1 . TRBJ2-7 TRBV5-4
CASSRDWSYGYTF TGTGCCAGCAGCCGCGACTGGAGCTATGGCTACACCTTC . . TRBJ1-2 TRBV6-2/TRBV6-3
CASSTRDRGTEKLFF TGTGCCAGCAGTACCCGGGACAGGGGAACTGAAAAACTGTTTTTT TRBD1 once TRBJ1-4 TRBV28
CASSYSEPGIYTEAFF TGTGCCAGCAGTTACTCGGAACCGGGAATCTACACTGAAGCTTTCTTT . . TRBJ1-1 TRBV6-6
CASSLGQGSYGYTF TGCGCCAGCAGCTTGGGGCAGGGTAGTTATGGCTACACCTTC . . TRBJ1-2 TRBV5-1
CASSLGDRGFGNTIYF TGCGCCAGCAGCTTGGGGGACAGGGGATTCGGAAACACCATATATTTT TRBD1 . TRBJ1-3 TRBV5-1
CASTQGHEQFF TGTGCCAGTACACAGGGGCATGAGCAGTTCTTC TRBD1 . TRBJ2-1 TRBV19
CSVGGNEWDTQYF TGCAGCGTTGGCGGGAACGAGTGGGATACGCAGTATTTT . . TRBJ2-3 TRBV29-1
CASSSQIRGPQHF TGTGCCAGCAGTTCCCAAATTAGGGGCCCCCAGCATTTT . . TRBJ1-5 TRBV27
CASSRGDYHNRGNQPQHF TGTGCCAGTAGTAGGGGGGACTATCACAATCGGGGCAATCAGCCCCAGCATTTT . . TRBJ1-5 TRBV19
CASSYTSGSYNEQFF TGTGCCAGCAGTTACACTAGCGGGAGTTACAATGAGCAGTTCTTC TRBD2 . TRBJ2-1 TRBV6-2/TRBV6-3
CASSQERGGQETQYF TGCGCCAGCAGCCAAGAGCGGGGGGGCCAGGAGACCCAGTACTTC TRBD2 . TRBJ2-5 TRBV4-3
CATLAGSNQPQHF TGTGCCACCCTGGCAGGGAGCAATCAGCCCCAGCATTTT . . TRBJ1-5 TRBV24-1
CASSVAPNRGSSYNEQFF TGTGCCAGCAGCGTAGCCCCGAACAGGGGTAGCTCCTACAATGAGCAGTTCTTC TRBD1 . TRBJ2-1 TRBV9
CASSLLEGSNYGYTF TGTGCCAGCAGCTTGCTCGAGGGCAGCAACTATGGCTACACCTTC . . TRBJ1-2 TRBV5-6
CASSQDTRAEAYNEQFF TGCGCCAGCAGCCAAGATACCCGCGCGGAGGCCTACAATGAGCAGTTCTTC . once TRBJ2-1 TRBV4-3
CASSLWRSGYTF TGTGCCAGCAGTTTATGGCGGTCTGGCTACACCTTC . . TRBJ1-2 TRBV12-3/TRBV12-4
CASSFGTSAYNEQFF TGTGCCAGCAGCTTCGGGACTAGCGCTTACAATGAGCAGTTCTTC TRBD2 . TRBJ2-1 TRBV5-4
CASSLGGTGIYEQYF TGTGCCAGCAGCTTGGGAGGTACCGGGATCTACGAGCAGTACTTC . once TRBJ2-7 TRBV5-5
CASITPQGSPLTQETQYF TGTGCCAGCATCACACCACAGGGTTCCCCCCTTACCCAAGAGACCCAGTACTTC . . TRBJ2-5 TRBV2
CSVPQGTEAFF TGCAGTGTCCCGCAGGGAACTGAAGCTTTCTTT . . TRBJ1-1 TRBV20-1
CASSSTGGEQYF TGTGCCAGCAGCTCGACAGGGGGCGAGCAGTACTTC TRBD1 . TRBJ2-7 TRBV7-9
CASSTGPAGTGGSYEQYF TGTGCCAGCAGTACCGGACCGGCCGGGACAGGGGGCTCCTACGAGCAGTACTTC TRBD1 . TRBJ2-7 TRBV6-2/TRBV6-3
CASSGQGGRYF TGTGCCAGCAGTGGACAGGGAGGGCGGTACTTC . . TRBJ2-4 TRBV9
CASSLGPSAGSYTF TGTGCCAGCAGCTTAGGGCCCAGTGCGGGTAGCTACACCTTC . once TRBJ1-2 TRBV7-2
CASSSGQGGQETQYF TGTGCCAGCAGCTCGGGACAGGGAGGGCAAGAGACCCAGTACTTC TRBD1 . TRBJ2-5 TRBV11-3
CASSILRTGRTEAFF TGTGCCAGTAGTATTCTTCGGACAGGGAGGACTGAAGCTTTCTTT TRBD1 . TRBJ1-1 TRBV19
CSASFGFSRSGHNEQFF TGCAGTGCTAGTTTTGGGTTCTCGAGGAGCGGGCACAATGAGCAGTTCTTC . . TRBJ2-1 TRBV20-1
CSVEDRDRGYGYTF TGCAGCGTTGAAGATCGAGACAGGGGCTATGGCTACACCTTC TRBD1 . TRBJ1-2 TRBV29-1
CASSSLGSDTYEQYF TGTGCCAGCAGCTCCTTGGGGAGCGATACCTACGAGCAGTACTTC . . TRBJ2-7 TRBV5-4
CASSLSVGRNTEAFF TGTGCCAGCAGCTTATCTGTTGGCCGCAACACTGAAGCTTTCTTT . . TRBJ1-1 TRBV5-6
CASTLTGTARYGYTF TGTGCCAGTACCCTCACGGGGACAGCTCGCTATGGCTACACCTTC TRBD1 . TRBJ1-2 TRBV19
CASSLGQPTRQPQHF TGTGCCAGCAGTTTGGGACAGCCGACGCGTCAGCCCCAGCATTTT TRBD1 . TRBJ1-5 TRBV28
CASSAIPGFEQYF TGTGCCAGCAGCGCCATTCCAGGGTTCGAGCAGTACTTC . . TRBJ2-7 TRBV9
CASSLDYGLAGGREQFF TGTGCCAGCAGCTTAGATTACGGACTAGCGGGGGGGAGGGAGCAGTTCTTC TRBD2 . TRBJ2-1 TRBV7-2
CASSSIPGQGSTDTQYF TGTGCCAGCAGTAGTATACCGGGACAGGGTAGCACAGATACGCAGTATTTT TRBD1 . TRBJ2-3 TRBV27